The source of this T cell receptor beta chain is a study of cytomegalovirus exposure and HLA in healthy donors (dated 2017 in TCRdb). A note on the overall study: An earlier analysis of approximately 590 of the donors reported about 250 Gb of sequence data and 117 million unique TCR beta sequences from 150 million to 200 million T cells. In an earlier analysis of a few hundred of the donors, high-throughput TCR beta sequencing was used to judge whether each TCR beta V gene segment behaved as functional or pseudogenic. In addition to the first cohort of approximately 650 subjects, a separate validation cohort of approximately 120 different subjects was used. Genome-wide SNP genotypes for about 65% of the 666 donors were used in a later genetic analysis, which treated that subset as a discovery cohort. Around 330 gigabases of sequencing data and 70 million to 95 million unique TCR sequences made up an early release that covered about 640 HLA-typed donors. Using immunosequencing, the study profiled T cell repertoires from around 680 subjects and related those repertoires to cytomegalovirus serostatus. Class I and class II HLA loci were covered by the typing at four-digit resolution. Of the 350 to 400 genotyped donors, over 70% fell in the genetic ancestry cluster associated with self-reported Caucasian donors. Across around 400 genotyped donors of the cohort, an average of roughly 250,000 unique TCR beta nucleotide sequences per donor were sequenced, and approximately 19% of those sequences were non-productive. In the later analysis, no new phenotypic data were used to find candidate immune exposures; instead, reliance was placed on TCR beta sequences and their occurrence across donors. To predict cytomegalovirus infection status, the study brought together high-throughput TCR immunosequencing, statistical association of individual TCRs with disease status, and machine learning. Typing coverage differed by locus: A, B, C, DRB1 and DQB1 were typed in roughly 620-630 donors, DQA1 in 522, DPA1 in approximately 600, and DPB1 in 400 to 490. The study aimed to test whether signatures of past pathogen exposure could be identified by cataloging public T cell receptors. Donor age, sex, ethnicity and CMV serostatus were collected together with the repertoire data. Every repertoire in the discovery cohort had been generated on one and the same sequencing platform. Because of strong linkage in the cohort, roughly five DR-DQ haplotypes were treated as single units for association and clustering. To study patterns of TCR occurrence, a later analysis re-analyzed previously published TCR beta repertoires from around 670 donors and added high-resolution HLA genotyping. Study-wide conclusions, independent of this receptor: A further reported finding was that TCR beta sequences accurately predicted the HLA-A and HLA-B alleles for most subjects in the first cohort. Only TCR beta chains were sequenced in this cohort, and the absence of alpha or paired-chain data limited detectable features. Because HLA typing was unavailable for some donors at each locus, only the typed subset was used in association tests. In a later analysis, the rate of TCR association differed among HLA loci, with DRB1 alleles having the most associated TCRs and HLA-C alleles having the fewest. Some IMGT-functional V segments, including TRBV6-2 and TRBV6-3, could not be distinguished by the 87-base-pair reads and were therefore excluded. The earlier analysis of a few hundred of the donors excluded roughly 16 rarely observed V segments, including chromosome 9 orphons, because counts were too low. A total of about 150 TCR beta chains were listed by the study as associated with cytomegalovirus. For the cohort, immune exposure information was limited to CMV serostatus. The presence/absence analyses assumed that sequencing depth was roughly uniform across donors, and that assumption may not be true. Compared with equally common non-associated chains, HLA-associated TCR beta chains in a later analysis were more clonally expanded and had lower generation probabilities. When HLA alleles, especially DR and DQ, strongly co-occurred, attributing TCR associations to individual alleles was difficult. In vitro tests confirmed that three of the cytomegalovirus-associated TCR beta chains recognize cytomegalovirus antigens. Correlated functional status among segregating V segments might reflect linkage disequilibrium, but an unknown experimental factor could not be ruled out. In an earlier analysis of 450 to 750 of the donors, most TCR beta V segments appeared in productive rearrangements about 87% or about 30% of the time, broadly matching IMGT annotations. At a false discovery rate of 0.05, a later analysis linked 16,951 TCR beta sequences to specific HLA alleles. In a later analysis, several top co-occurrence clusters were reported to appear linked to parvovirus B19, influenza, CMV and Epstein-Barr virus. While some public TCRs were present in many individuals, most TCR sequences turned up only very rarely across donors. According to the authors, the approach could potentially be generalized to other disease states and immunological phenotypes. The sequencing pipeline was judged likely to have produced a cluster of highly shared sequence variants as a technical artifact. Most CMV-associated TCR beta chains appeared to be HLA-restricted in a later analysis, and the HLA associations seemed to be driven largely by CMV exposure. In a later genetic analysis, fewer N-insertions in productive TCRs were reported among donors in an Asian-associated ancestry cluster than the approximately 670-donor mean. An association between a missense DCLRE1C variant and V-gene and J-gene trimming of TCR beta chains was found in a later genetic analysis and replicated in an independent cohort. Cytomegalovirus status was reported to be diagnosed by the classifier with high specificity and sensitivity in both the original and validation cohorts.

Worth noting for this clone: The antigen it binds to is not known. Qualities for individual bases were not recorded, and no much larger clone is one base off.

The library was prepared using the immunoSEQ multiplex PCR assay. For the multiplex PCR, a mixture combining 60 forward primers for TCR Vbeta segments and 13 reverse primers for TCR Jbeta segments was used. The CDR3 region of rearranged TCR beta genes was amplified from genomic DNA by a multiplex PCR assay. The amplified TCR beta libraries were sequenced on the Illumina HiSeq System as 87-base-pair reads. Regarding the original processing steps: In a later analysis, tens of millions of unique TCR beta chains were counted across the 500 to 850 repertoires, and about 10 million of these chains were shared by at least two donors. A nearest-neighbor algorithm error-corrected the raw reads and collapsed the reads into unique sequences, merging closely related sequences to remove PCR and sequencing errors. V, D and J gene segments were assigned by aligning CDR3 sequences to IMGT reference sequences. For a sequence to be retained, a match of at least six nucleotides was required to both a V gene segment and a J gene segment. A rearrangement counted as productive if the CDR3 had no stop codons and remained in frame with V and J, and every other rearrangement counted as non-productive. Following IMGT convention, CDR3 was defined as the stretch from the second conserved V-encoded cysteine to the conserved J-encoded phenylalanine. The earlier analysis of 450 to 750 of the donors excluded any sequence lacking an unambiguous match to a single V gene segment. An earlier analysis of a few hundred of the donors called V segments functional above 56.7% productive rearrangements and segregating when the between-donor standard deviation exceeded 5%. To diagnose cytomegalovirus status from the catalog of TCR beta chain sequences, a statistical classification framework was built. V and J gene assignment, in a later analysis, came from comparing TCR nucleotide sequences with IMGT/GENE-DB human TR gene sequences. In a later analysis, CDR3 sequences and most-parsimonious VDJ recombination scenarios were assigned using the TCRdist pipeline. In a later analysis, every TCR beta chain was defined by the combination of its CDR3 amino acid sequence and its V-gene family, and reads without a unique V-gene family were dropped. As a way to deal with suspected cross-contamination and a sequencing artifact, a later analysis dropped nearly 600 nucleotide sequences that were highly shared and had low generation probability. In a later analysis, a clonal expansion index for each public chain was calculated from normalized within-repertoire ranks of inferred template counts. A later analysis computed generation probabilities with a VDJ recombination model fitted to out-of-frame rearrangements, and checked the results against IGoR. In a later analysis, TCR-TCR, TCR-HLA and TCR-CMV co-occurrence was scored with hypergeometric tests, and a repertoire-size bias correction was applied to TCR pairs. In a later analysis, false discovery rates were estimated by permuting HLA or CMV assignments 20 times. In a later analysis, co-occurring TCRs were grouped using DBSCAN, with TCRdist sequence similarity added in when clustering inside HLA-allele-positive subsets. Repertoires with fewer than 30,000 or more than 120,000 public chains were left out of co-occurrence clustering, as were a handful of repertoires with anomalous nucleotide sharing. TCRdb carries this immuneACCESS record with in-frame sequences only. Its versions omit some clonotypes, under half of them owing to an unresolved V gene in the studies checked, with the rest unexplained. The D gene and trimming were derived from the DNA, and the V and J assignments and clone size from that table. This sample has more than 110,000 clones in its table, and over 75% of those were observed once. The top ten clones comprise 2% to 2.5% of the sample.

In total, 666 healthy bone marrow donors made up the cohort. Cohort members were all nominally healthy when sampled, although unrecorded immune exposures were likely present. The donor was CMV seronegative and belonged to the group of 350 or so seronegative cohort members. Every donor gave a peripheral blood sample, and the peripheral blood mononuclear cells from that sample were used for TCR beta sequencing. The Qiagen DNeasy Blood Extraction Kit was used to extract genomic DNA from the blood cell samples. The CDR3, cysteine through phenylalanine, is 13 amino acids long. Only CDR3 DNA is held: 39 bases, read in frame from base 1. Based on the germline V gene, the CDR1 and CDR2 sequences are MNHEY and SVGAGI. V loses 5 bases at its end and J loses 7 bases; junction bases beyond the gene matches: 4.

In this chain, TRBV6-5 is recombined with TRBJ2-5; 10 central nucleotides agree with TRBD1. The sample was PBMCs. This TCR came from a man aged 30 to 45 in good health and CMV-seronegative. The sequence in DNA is TGTGCCAGCAGTACCGGGACAGGGGTGACCCAGTACTTC. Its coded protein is CASSTGTGVTQYF.